What follows are 14 T cell receptor beta chains derived from one specimen sequenced in a study of blood T cell repertoires in COVID-19. Here immunoSEQ multiplex PCR was the method, and the copy in TCRdb shows in-frame clones only, minus some. The repertoire holds approximately 150,000 clones, with about 88% as singletons. The specimen sequenced was peripheral blood. The receptor source for this set is a woman older than 75 with COVID-19, enrolled during active disease.

This chain uses TRBV15 with TRBJ1-2; tentatively, D is TRBD1 (5 bases). Trimming took 1 base from V and 8 from J, leaving 14 bases between them. This CDR3 is 14 amino acids long. Germline CDR1 reads LNHNV; CDR2 reads YYDKDF (reference sequence). The CDR3 sequence: CATSRGEGRSGYTF. CDR3 nucleotides: TGTGCCACCAGCAGAGGGGAGGGGAGGAGCGGCTACACCTTC.

The chain recombines TRBV28 with TRBJ2-5; 8 bases are a match to TRBD1. The CDR3 sequence is 16 residues long. J was trimmed by 1 base and V by 1 base; bases with no gene match: 5. Germline CDR1 reads MDHEN; CDR2 reads SYDVKM. This chain's CDR3 is CASSLYQGALQETQYF. CDR3 bases: TGTGCCAGCAGTTTATACCAGGGGGCACTCCAAGAGACCCAGTACTTC.

This clone came up a few times. The rearrangement uses TRBV5-1 and TRBJ1-4; D unclear. Trimming took off 5 bases at V and 5 bases at J, with 16 bases between the two ends. This CDR3 has 15 amino acids. Per the germline V gene, CDR1 is SGHRS and CDR2 is YFSETQ. CDR3 in amino acids: CASRPAGRGNEKLFF. In DNA form, the CDR3 reads TGCGCCAGCAGACCGGCGGGTCGAGGGAATGAAAAACTGTTTTTT.

The chain links TRBV7-9 to TRBJ2-2; TRBD2 agrees at 9 bases. Germline V gene lookup returns CDR1 SEHNR and CDR2 FQNEAQ (reference sequence). Losses at the gene ends were 4 bases for V and 8 bases for J; bases not matched to a gene: 14. CDR3 length equals 17 residues. Here the CDR3 DNA reads TGTGCCAGCAGCTACGATGCGGCGGGAGGGGCATCTGGGGAGCTGTTTTTT. Its protein product is CASSYDAAGGASGELFF.

The chain combines TRBV6-5 with TRBJ1-1; D is ambiguous. This CDR3 is 13 amino acids long. Germline CDR1 MNHEY, CDR2 SVGAGI. With 8 bases removed from V and 0 bases from J, the gap between germline ends came to 10 bases. The CDR3 nucleotides are TGTGCCAGCGAACACAGCATGAACACTGAAGCTTTCTTT. This codes for CASEHSMNTEAFF.

V usage is TRBV5-4 and J usage is TRBJ1-5, with D maybe TRBD1 (5 bases). V lost 0 bases, J lost 1 base, and 5 bases lay in between. The germline CDR1 and CDR2 sequences are SGHNT and YYREEE (reference sequence). The CDR3 runs to 14 residues. This CDR3 is CASSLAGSNQPQHF. For the CDR3, the DNA is TGTGCCAGCAGCTTGGCAGGGAGCAATCAGCCCCAGCATTTT.

The chain recombines TRBV28 with TRBJ2-3; D may be TRBD2 (5 bases). This CDR3 is 13 amino acids long. Deletions cut 6 bases from V and 3 bases from J, with 10 bases between. Germline V gene sequence: CDR1 MDHEN, CDR2 SYDVKM. Here the CDR3 DNA reads TGTGCCAGCAGAGGGCCGGGAACAGATACGCAGTATTTT. It encodes CASRGPGTDTQYF.

The chain uses TRBV27 and TRBJ1-1; D uncertain. V was shortened by 7 bases and J by 0 bases, with 9 bases between the two germline ends. Germline V gene lookup returns CDR1 MNHEY and CDR2 SMNVEV (reference sequence). CDR3 length equals 13 residues. CDR3 sequence: CASTLNVNTEAFF. The CDR3 coding sequence is TGTGCCAGCACTCTTAATGTGAACACTGAAGCTTTCTTT.

This rearrangement joins TRBV6-6 to TRBJ2-1; a weak D match, TRBD1 (6 bases). CDR1 and CDR2 (germline): MNHNY, SVGAGI (reference sequence). The CDR3 totals 14 residues. The V and J ends lost 6 bases and 5 bases respectively, with 14 bases between them. CDR3 region: CASRQGGPHNEQFF. CDR3 sequence (DNA): TGTGCCAGCAGACAGGGCGGGCCTCACAATGAGCAGTTCTTC.

This clone appeared once. The gene calls are TRBV7-8 and TRBJ1-3; tentatively, D is TRBD1 (6 bases). The V and J ends lost 5 bases and 0 bases respectively, with 11 bases between them. This CDR3 comprises 15 residues. Germline V CDR1 and CDR2: SGHVS, FQNEAQ. The CDR3 is CASSPGHISGNTIYF. The CDR3 coding sequence is TGTGCCAGCAGCCCGGGACATATCTCTGGAAACACCATATATTTT.

V usage is TRBV18 and J usage is TRBJ2-2; 9 nucleotides line up with TRBD2. Germline CDR1 KGHSH, CDR2 LQKENI. Germline trimming cut 2 bases from V and 2 bases from J; bases unmatched to any gene: 9. This CDR3 is built from 18 residues. This chain's CDR3 is CASSPWVLAGTNTGELFF. For the CDR3, the DNA is TGTGCCAGCTCACCATGGGTACTAGCGGGCACAAACACCGGGGAGCTGTTTTTT.

On this clone: Within the sample, other DNA sequences also encode this same CDR3. The chain employs TRBV6-5 and TRBJ2-3; 8 bases are shared with TRBD2. CDR1 is MNHEY and CDR2 is SVGAGI in the germline V gene. The CDR3 is 15 amino acids. The V gene end was trimmed by 5 bases and the J gene end by 2 bases; junction bases not matched to a gene: 6. CDR3 bases: TGTGCCAGCAGTCTACTAGCGGCCTCCACAGATACGCAGTATTTT. Translating gives CASSLLAASTDTQYF.

The chain combines TRBV12-1 with TRBJ2-1; the D call in the table, TRBD2, was not verified against the DNA. TRBV12-1 is marked as a pseudogene. The CDR3 has 16 amino acids. CDR3 residues: CASSSGTSGRWNEQFF. For the CDR3, the DNA is TGTGCCAGCAGCAGCGGGACTAGCGGGAGGTGGAATGAGCAGTTCTTC.

J is TRBJ1-1 and V is TRBV7-8; tentative D call: TRBD1 (5 bases). The CDR3 loop spans 12 amino acids. The V end was cut by 5 bases, the J end by 7 bases, with 11 bases between. Per germline, CDR1 SGHVS and CDR2 FQNEAQ. The chain's CDR3 is CASSLMGGEAFF. The CDR3 DNA follows: TGTGCCAGCAGCCTAATGGGGGGTGAAGCTTTCTTT.